This T cell receptor (beta chain) was observed in a study of early T cells in non-severe SARS-CoV-2 infection. Unique molecular identifiers were affixed to single, distinct cDNA molecules. TCRdb reprocessed the 5' RACE reads with MiXCR, giving one entry per CDR3 protein. The sample has tens of thousands of distinct CDR3 sequences; about a tenth are singletons. The CDR3 sequence is 14 residues long. Germline V gene data show CDR1 as KGHSH and CDR2 as LQKENI. The germline V and J ends were trimmed by 5 bases and 3 bases, with 13 bases remaining between them. This TCR derives from an adult who was a healthcare worker with PCR-confirmed SARS-CoV-2 infection or an uninfected control (not recorded which). The chain joins TRBV18 to TRBJ1-1; D perhaps matches TRBD1 (5 bases). Sequencing was performed on whole blood, taken at baseline. CDR3 protein: CASSSQGSDTEAFF. For the CDR3, the DNA is TGTGCCAGCTCATCTCAGGGAAGTGACACTGAAGCTTTCTTT.